This T cell receptor beta chain was documented in a study of T cell responses to AZD1222 COVID-19 vaccine (dated by TCRdb to about 2021). Background on the whole study: AZD1222 recipients given second doses at about 4 weeks or at about 12 weeks were pooled, since spike-specific TCR depth and breadth were not found to differ between the two schedules. TCR sequencing covered more than 230 trial participants: 200 to 220 given two doses of AZD1222 and some 25 given two doses of MenACWY control vaccine. Trial participants were enrolled by age into 18-55, 56-69 and 70-plus year subgroups, with 148, 28 and 57 TCR-sequenced participants respectively. The research as a whole found: The 56-69-year group was small, and its depth increase did not reach significance, likely because of low power. Participants were mostly white British, with more females than males. The authors suggested clonal diversity may have been underestimated. Nearly half of unique spike-specific TCRs reportedly recognized epitopes outside regions mutated in the B.1.351 and B.1.1.7 variants. Because no day 14 peak-response samples were available, the repertoires could be characterized only after the peak T cell response. After two AZD1222 doses, both the breadth and the depth of spike-specific TCRs were significantly higher than at day 0 and than in MenACWY recipients. CD4 TCRs associated with the vaccine covered the entire spike protein, and the dominant responses were in regions 160-218 and 743-854. Conclusions about previously exposed vaccinees are limited because only six or seven AZD1222 recipients were SARS-CoV-2 seropositive at baseline.

The CDR3 regions of human TCRbeta chains were subjected to immunosequencing. The published analysis was carried out like this. Repertoire TCRs were checked for matches against a reference library of SARS-CoV-2-specific TCRs that had been generated using the MIRA antigen-specificity platform. Breadth was defined as the fraction of unique TCRs that were SARS-CoV-2-associated. Depth was defined as the fraction of total T cells that were SARS-CoV-2-associated. Each spike-specific TCR was assigned to its reactive spike region and to a CD4 or CD8 class using the MIRA data. Log10-transformed breadth and depth values were compared by one-way ANOVA with Sidak's multiple comparisons tests. TCRdb took over this immuneACCESS table, retaining in-frame rearrangements with V and J assigned. Such tables are incomplete; in checked studies, under half of the missing clones stem from an unresolved V gene, and the remainder is unexplained. That table furnishes V, J and clone size, whereas the DNA furnished D and trimming. Within this sample are about 160,000 clones, with more than 85% of them counted one time only. Of the sample, about 0.9% is held by the ten largest clones.

This clone appeared a single time. It has no known antigen specificity. The input lacks base qualities; no much larger clone sits a single base away. The time point label corresponds to: baseline before first vaccination. Samples from vaccinated people were obtained from the UK trials COV001 and COV002, which included a single-blind randomized controlled phase 2/3 trial of AZD1222 (ChAdOx1 nCoV-19) in healthy adults. For TCRbeta chain sequencing, PBMC samples from trial participants were taken at day 0 and at day 28 after the second dose. The CDR3 goes from the cysteine to the phenylalanine over 13 residues. The sequence is cut down to CDR3 DNA, 39 bases in frame from base 1. Reading the germline V gene (reference sequence) gives CDR1 MNHEY and CDR2 SMNVEV. V lost 6 bases and J lost 7 bases; the stretch between them is 14 bases long.

The receptor's source is an adult in good health. The starting material was peripheral blood, obtained on day 0 of AZD1222 vaccination. Recombination linked TRBV27 to TRBJ2-3, with the D gene call left open. The DNA sequence follows: TGTGCCAGCAGCAAATCACTGTCTTATACGCAGTATTTT. Its product reads: CASSKSLSYTQYF.